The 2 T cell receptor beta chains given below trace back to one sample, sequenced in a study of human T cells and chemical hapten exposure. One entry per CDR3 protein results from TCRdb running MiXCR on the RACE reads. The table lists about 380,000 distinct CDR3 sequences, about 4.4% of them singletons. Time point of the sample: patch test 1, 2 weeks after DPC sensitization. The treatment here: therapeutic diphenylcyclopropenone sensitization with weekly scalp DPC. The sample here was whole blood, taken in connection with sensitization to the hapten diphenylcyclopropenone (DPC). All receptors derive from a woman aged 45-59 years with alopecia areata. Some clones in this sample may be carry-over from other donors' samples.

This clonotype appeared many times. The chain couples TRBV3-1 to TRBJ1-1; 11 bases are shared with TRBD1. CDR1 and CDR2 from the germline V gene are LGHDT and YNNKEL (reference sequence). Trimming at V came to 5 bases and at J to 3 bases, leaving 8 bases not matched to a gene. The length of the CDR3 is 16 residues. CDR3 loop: CASSARTGGVYTEAFF. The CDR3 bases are TGTGCCAGCAGCGCCCGGACAGGGGGCGTTTACACTGAAGCTTTCTTT.

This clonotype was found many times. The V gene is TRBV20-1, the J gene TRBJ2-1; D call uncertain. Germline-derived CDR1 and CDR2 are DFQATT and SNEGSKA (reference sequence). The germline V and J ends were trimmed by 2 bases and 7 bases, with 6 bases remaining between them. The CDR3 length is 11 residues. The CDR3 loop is CSARRRNEQFF. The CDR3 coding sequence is TGCAGTGCTAGACGTAGGAATGAGCAGTTCTTC.